This T cell receptor beta chain was identified during a study of T cell repertoires in ileal Crohn's disease. Study details: Every patient was operated on for stricturing (about 60%) or penetrating (approximately 40%) complications. Findings and limits, study-wide: All patients with clonality above 26.8% had endoscopic recurrence.

Per germline, CDR1 MNHEY and CDR2 SVGAGI. The length of the CDR3 is 14 residues. Trimming stripped 6 bases from V and 0 bases from J, with 9 bases between. TCRB immunosequencing input was around 460 nanograms of biopsy DNA per sample. The assay was immunoSEQ multiplex PCR, and TCRdb's table has in-frame clones only and misses some. The repertoire holds 14,000 or so clones, with nearly 80% as singletons. Included were adult ileal or ileocolonic Crohn's patients indicated for ileocolonic resection. This clone is a singleton in its sample. No antigen is known for it. Sequencing was done on a sample of ileal tissue. This receptor was identified in an adult with Crohn's disease. The V call is TRBV6-5, the J call TRBJ1-3; D might be TRBD1 (5 bases). This CDR3 reads CASSRAYSGNTIYF. DNA for the CDR3: TGTGCCAGCAGCAGGGCTTACTCTGGAAACACCATATATTTT.